This T cell receptor beta chain was obtained from a study of control samples from healthy donors and cancer patients. The CDR3 is 16 residues long. Germline V gene lookup returns CDR1 PRHDT and CDR2 FYEKMQ (reference sequence). The V gene end was trimmed by 5 bases and the J gene end by 5 bases; junction bases not matched to a gene: 10. Repertoires were generated with immunoSEQ multiplex PCR, while TCRdb's copy carries only in-frame clones and drops some. This table has under 70,000 clones, 70% to 90% appearing once. The J gene is TRBJ1-1, the V gene TRBV13; 11 bases fit TRBD1. The sequencing input was blood. The TCR originated in a man aged 45-65 years in good health. The DNA for the CDR3 is TGTGCCAGCAGCCAAGGACAGGGGGCGATGAGGACTGAAGCTTTCTTT. Its protein product is CASSQGQGAMRTEAFF.